Sequencing of this TCR beta chain was carried out in a study of cytotoxic CD8 clonotypes in ibrutinib-treated CLL. About the research overall: After a median of about six years, about 14 patients stayed remitted and 12 progressed; responses had been partial in approximately 24 and complete in 2.

The trim removed 3 bases at V and 4 bases at J, leaving 13 bases unmatched. The CDR3 spans 18 residues. Germline-derived CDR1 and CDR2 are SEHNR and FQNEAQ (reference sequence). The data were produced by immunoSEQ multiplex PCR, yet TCRdb's version contains in-frame clones alone and is incomplete. Of about 92,000 clones in the sample, approximately 77% were seen once. Study-level points and caveats: Contraction or stability on treatment was seen for public clonotypes, which were uncommon.

A remark on this clone: What it binds is not known.

The rearrangement joins TRBV7-9 to TRBJ1-4, with 8 bases matching TRBD1. The sequence derives from a human donor with chronic lymphocytic leukemia. Sequenced material: PBMCs, taken after 24 months of ibrutinib treatment. The CDR3 loop is CASSFSGQGGFGNEKLFF. CDR3 DNA: TGTGCCAGCAGCTTTTCCGGACAGGGAGGGTTTGGTAATGAAAAACTGTTTTTT.